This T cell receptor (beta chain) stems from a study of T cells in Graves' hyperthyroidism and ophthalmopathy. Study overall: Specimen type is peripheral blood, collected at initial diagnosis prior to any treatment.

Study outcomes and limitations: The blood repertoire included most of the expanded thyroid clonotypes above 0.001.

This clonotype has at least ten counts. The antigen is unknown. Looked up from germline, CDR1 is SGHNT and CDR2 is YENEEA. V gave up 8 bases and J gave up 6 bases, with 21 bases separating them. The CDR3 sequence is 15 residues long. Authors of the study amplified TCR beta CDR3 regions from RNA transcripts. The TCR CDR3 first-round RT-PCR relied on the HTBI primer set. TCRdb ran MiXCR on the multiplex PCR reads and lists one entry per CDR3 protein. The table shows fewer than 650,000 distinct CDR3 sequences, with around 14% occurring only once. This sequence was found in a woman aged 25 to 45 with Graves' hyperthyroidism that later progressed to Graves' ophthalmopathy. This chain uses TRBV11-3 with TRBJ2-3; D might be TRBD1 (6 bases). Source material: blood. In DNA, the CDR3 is TGTGCCAGCGCCAGAGGGGGTCTTACCGAGGATACGCAGTATTTT. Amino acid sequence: CASARGGLTEDTQYF.